The 13 T cell receptor beta chains reported below all come from one sample, sequenced in a study of graft-versus-host responses after intestinal transplantation. Their cognate antigens are unknown. TCRdb's copy holds only in-frame clones and misses some; the assay was immunoSEQ multiplex PCR. The table has roughly 120,000 clones, just under 95% seen once; the top ten hold over 0.1%. The source material was unstimulated CD4+ T cells sorted from spleen or lymph node cells, sampled before intestinal transplant. The source of these receptors is a human donor who received an intestinal transplant.

The chain couples TRBV15 to TRBJ2-4; D is ambiguous. The CDR3 length is 16 residues. Trimming took 3 bases from V and 1 from J, leaving 13 bases between them. Germline loops: CDR1 LNHNV, CDR2 YYDKDF (reference sequence). CDR3 residues: CATSRQTRRAKNIQYF. The CDR3 DNA reads as TGTGCCACCAGCAGGCAAACCCGAAGGGCCAAAAACATTCAGTACTTC.

The rearrangement uses TRBV19 and TRBJ2-2, with TRBD2 identical over 7 bases. Losses at the gene ends were 3 bases for V and 0 bases for J; bases not matched to a gene: 4. Germline lookup yields CDR1 LNHDA and CDR2 SQIVND (reference sequence). This CDR3 region has 16 residues. CDR3 region: CASSIIGLANTGELFF. For the CDR3, the DNA is TGTGCCAGTAGTATCATAGGACTAGCGAACACCGGGGAGCTGTTTTTT.

J is TRBJ2-1 and V is TRBV7-3; 12 bases agree with TRBD2. CDR1 is SGHTA, CDR2 FQGTGA, per germline. The CDR3 extends over 21 amino acids. With 5 bases clipped from V and 0 bases from J, the junction kept 17 bases outside the gene matches. The CDR3 protein is CASSPGAGTSGLPSSYNEQFF. CDR3 DNA: TGTGCCAGCAGCCCCGGGGCAGGGACTAGCGGGCTTCCTTCCTCCTACAATGAGCAGTTCTTC.

The rearrangement links TRBV7-9 to TRBJ2-1; 7 bases fit TRBD2. This CDR3 comprises 16 residues. Trimming cost V 3 bases and J 0 bases; bases outside gene matches: 5. Germline loops: CDR1 SEHNR, CDR2 FQNEAQ (reference sequence). The chain's CDR3 is CASSFIGRSSYNEQFF. The DNA of the CDR3 is TGTGCCAGCAGCTTCATCGGGAGGTCCTCCTACAATGAGCAGTTCTTC.

The rearrangement joins TRBV4-1 to TRBJ1-2, with unresolved D. The V gene's germline CDR1 is MGHRA and CDR2 YSYEKL. V gave up 0 bases and J gave up 2 bases, with 4 bases separating them. This CDR3 is 13 amino acids long. CDR3 amino acids: CASSQEENYGYTF. The CDR3 DNA sequence: TGCGCCAGCAGCCAAGAGGAGAACTATGGCTACACCTTC.

This chain joins TRBV7-3 and TRBJ2-1; 11 bases fit TRBD2. CDR1 SGHTA and CDR2 FQGTGA come from the germline V gene. The CDR3 has 18 amino acids. V was pared by 4 bases and J by 6 bases, with 14 bases of the junction left unmatched. CDR3 nucleotide sequence: TGTGCCAGCAGCTCGCATACTGAACTAGCGGGAGCAAGCAATGAGCAGTTCTTC. It translates to CASSSHTELAGASNEQFF.

The J gene is TRBJ2-1, the V gene TRBV10-3; no clear D. The germline V gene has CDR1 ENHRY and CDR2 SYGVKD. V lost 4 bases and J 5 bases, leaving 9 bases between the germline ends. The CDR3 runs to 13 residues. CDR3 in amino acids: CAISGLANNEQFF. The DNA for the CDR3 is TGTGCCATCAGTGGGCTCGCCAACAATGAGCAGTTCTTC.

CDR3: CASRPREGAKNIQYF. The CDR3 region has the DNA TGTGCCAGCAGACCTCGGGAAGGAGCCAAAAACATTCAGTACTTC. This chain joins TRBV6-5 and TRBJ2-4; D is perhaps TRBD2 (5 bases). Per germline, CDR1 MNHEY and CDR2 SVGAGI. The CDR3 is made up of 15 amino acids. Trimming took off 6 bases at V and 0 bases at J, with 12 bases between the two ends.

For the CDR3, the DNA is TGTGCCAGCAGCTTATATCGCAGGCAAACTGGAAACACCATATATTTT. It encodes CASSLYRRQTGNTIYF. V is TRBV7-9 and J is TRBJ1-3; no firm D call. This CDR3 contains 16 residues. V was pared by 2 bases and J by 2 bases, with 13 bases between. The germline gives CDR1 SEHNR, CDR2 FQNEAQ (reference sequence).

V usage is TRBV7-2 and J usage is TRBJ2-3; D gene uncertain. The germline CDR1 and CDR2 sequences are SGHTA and FQGNSA. V lost 4 bases to trimming and J lost 8 bases, with 19 bases between them. CDR3 length: 15 residues. For the CDR3, the DNA is TGTGCCAGCAGCTCCTCTAGTTTAGTCGGTTCTACGCAGTATTTT. Translating it yields CASSSSSLVGSTQYF.

The chain is built from TRBV11-2 and TRBJ1-1; D gene unclear. The V and J ends lost 7 bases and 8 bases respectively, with 17 bases between them. Germline CDR1 SGHAT, CDR2 FQNNGV. The CDR3 runs 13 residues. In DNA, the CDR3 is TGTGCCAGCACCCGCAATTGGGCGAAAGAAGCTTTCTTT. Its translation: CASTRNWAKEAFF.

The rearrangement links TRBV13 to TRBJ2-7; TRBD1 is a possible D gene (6 bases). Deletions cut 3 bases from V and 0 bases from J, with 9 bases between. The CDR3 extends over 14 amino acids. CDR1 PRHDT and CDR2 FYEKMQ come from the germline V gene (reference sequence). CDR3 in amino acids: CASSFSDSSYEQYF. In DNA form, the CDR3 reads TGTGCCAGCAGCTTTTCGGACAGCTCCTACGAGCAGTACTTC. The variable domain in full, completed from reference TRBV13 and TRBJ2-7, reads AAGVIQSPRHLIKEKRETATLKCYPIPRHDTVYWYQQGPGQDPQFLISFYEKMQSDKGSIPDRFSAQQFSDYHSELNMSSLELGDSALYFCASSFSDSSYEQYFGPGTRLTVT.

J is TRBJ2-7 and V is TRBV7-9; tentatively, D is TRBD2 (7 bases). Between the trimmed V and J ends, which lost 5 bases and 4 bases, there was a span of 18 bases. Germline V gives CDR1 SEHNR, CDR2 FQNEAQ (reference sequence). The CDR3 sequence is 15 residues long. This chain's CDR3 is CASSAEAGGRYEQYF. The CDR3 DNA reads TGTGCCAGCAGCGCCGAAGCCGGGGGGCGTTACGAGCAGTACTTC. The whole variable domain, filled in from reference TRBV7-9 and TRBJ2-7, reads DTGVSQNPRHKITKRGQNVTFRCDPISEHNRLYWYRQTLGQGPEFLTYFQNEAQLEKSRLLSDRFSAERPKGSFSTLEIQRTEQGDSAMYLCASSAEAGGRYEQYFGPGTRLTVT.